The rows below give T cell receptor beta chains drawn from one sample of a study of a mutant IDH1 vaccine in newly diagnosed glioma. These TCRs' antigens remain unknown. Profiled with immunoSEQ multiplex PCR; TCRdb holds only in-frame clones, not every one. Of fewer than 150,000 clones in the sample, roughly 90% were seen once. Source: PBMCs, taken from a glioma patient whose treatment included an IDH1 peptide vaccine. These receptors came from a woman aged 50 to 60 with glioma. CDR3s include the opening cysteine and the closing phenylalanine or tryptophan. A D gene is named only where the DNA matches it firmly. Only some rows state a clone size, as once, few, many or a class for expanded clones.

v_gene,abundance,d_gene,j_gene,len,CDR3aa,CDR3nt
TRBV9,NA,NA,TRBJ2-1,15,CASSVAGEPINEQFF,TGTGCCAGCAGCGTAGCGGGAGAACCTATAAATGAGCAGTTCTTC
TRBV27,NA,TRBD1,TRBJ2-3,15,CASTLGQGVTDTQYF,TGTGCCAGCACCTTGGGACAGGGGGTAACAGATACGCAGTATTTT
TRBV5-1,once,NA,TRBJ2-7,11,CASRKGPEQYF,TGCGCCAGCAGAAAGGGGCCCGAGCAGTACTTC
TRBV9,few,NA,TRBJ1-1,11,CASSQVTEAFF,TGTGCCAGCAGCCAAGTGACTGAAGCTTTCTTT
TRBV9,few,NA,TRBJ2-7,16,CASSVGGGSNLYEQYF,TGTGCCAGCAGCGTAGGAGGAGGGAGCAACCTCTACGAGCAGTACTTC
TRBV27,NA,NA,TRBJ1-6,12,CASSFYNSPLHF,TGTGCCAGCAGTTTTTATAATTCACCCCTCCACTTT
TRBV7-7,NA,TRBD2,TRBJ2-7,18,CASSLVASGRAGSYEQYF,TGTGCTAGCAGCTTAGTGGCTAGCGGGAGGGCCGGTTCCTACGAGCAGTACTTC
TRBV5-1,NA,TRBD1,TRBJ1-2,13,CASSYGTGYGYTF,TGCGCCAGCAGCTACGGGACAGGCTATGGCTACACCTTC
TRBV4-1,NA,NA,TRBJ2-7,16,CASSQDQPRGTYEQYF,TGCGCCAGCAGCCAAGATCAGCCCAGGGGCACCTACGAGCAGTACTTC
TRBV4-1,NA,NA,TRBJ1-1,14,CASSQGRGWTEAFF,TGCGCCAGCAGCCAAGGCCGGGGATGGACTGAAGCTTTCTTT
TRBV5-1,NA,TRBD2,TRBJ2-7,18,CASSPGLAGPGLAYEQYF,TGCGCCAGCAGCCCAGGACTAGCGGGACCGGGCCTCGCCTACGAGCAGTACTTC
TRBV5-1,few,NA,TRBJ2-6,17,CASSNYAGASGANVLTF,TGCGCCAGCAGCAACTACGCGGGGGCCTCTGGGGCCAACGTCCTGACTTTC
TRBV4-1,NA,NA,TRBJ2-7,15,CASSQAKMTSYEQYF,TGCGCCAGCAGCCAAGCCAAGATGACGTCCTACGAGCAGTACTTC
TRBV18,NA,NA,TRBJ2-5,14,CATLDGKHGETQYF,TGTGCCACTTTAGATGGGAAGCACGGAGAGACCCAGTACTTC
TRBV15,NA,TRBD2,TRBJ2-1,14,CATTGAGGWNEQFF,TGTGCCACCACCGGAGCGGGAGGATGGAATGAGCAGTTCTTC